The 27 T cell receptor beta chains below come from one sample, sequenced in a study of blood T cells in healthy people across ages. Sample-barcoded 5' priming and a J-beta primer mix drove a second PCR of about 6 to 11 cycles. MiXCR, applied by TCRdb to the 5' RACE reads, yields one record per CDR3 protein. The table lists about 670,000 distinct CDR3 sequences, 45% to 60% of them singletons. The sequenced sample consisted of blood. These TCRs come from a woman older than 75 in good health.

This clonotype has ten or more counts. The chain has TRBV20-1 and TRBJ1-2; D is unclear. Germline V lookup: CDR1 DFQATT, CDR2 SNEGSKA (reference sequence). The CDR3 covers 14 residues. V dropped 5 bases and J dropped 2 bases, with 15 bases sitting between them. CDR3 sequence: CSAGPGAGNYGYTF. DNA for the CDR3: TGCAGTGCTGGGCCCGGAGCGGGCAACTATGGCTACACCTTC.

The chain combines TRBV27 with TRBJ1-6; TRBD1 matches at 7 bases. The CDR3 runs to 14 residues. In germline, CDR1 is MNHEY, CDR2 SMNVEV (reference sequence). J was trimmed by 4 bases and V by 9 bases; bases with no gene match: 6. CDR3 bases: TGTGCCAGTAGACAGGGAACTTATAATTCACCCCTCCACTTT. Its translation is CASRQGTYNSPLHF.

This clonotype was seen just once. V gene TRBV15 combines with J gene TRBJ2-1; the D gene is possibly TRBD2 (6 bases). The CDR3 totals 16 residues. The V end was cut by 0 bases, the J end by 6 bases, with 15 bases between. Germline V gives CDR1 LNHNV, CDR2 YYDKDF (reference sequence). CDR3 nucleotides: TGTGCCACCAGCAGAGAACTAGCCCGGGCTGGCAATGAGCAGTTCTTC. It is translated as CATSRELARAGNEQFF.

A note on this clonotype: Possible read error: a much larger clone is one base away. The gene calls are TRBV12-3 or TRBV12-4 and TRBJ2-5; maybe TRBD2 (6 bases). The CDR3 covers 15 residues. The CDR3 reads CAGSPISGEVETQYF. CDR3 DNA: TGTGCCGGCAGCCCAATCTCGGGAGAGGTGGAGACCCAGTACTTC.

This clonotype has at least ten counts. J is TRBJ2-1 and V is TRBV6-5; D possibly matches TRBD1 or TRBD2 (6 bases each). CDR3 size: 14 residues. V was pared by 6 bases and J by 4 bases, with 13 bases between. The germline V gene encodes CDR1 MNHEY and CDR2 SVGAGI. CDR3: CASRGGGGYNEQFF. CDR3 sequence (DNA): TGTGCCAGCAGAGGGGGAGGCGGTTACAATGAGCAGTTCTTC.

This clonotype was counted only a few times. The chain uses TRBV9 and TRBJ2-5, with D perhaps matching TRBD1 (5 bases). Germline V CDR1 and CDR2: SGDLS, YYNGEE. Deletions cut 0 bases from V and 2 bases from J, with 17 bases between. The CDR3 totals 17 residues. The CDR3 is CASSVGRGIGLQETQYF. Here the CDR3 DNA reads TGTGCCAGCAGCGTAGGTAGGGGTATAGGCCTTCAAGAGACCCAGTACTTC.

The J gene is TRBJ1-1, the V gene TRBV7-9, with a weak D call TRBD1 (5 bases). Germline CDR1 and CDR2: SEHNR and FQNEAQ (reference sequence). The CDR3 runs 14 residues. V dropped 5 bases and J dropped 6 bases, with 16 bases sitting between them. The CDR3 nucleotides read TGTGCCAGCAGCCCTCGCGGGGGTACGGCTGAAGCTTTCTTT. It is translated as CASSPRGGTAEAFF. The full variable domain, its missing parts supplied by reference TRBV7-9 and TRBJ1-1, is DTGVSQNPRHKITKRGQNVTFRCDPISEHNRLYWYRQTLGQGPEFLTYFQNEAQLEKSRLLSDRFSAERPKGSFSTLEIQRTEQGDSAMYLCASSPRGGTAEAFFGQGTRLTVV.

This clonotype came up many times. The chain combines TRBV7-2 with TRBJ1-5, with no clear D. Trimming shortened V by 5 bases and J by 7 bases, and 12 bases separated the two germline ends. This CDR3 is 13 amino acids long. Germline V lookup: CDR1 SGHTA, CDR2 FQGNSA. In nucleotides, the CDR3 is TGTGCCAGCAGCGTAGAGGTGACCCAGCCCCAGCATTTT. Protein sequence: CASSVEVTQPQHF.

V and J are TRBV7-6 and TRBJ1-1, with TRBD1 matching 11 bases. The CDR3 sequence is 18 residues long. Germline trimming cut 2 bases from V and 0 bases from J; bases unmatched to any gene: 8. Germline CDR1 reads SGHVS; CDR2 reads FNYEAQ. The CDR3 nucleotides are TGTGCCAGCAGCTTATTAGGACAGGGGGCGGATATGAACACTGAAGCTTTCTTT. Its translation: CASSLLGQGADMNTEAFF.

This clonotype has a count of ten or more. DNA of the CDR3: TGCGCCAGCAGCTTGGGACTAGCGGGAGCAAGAAATGAGCAGTTCTTC. Protein product: CASSLGLAGARNEQFF. The chain employs TRBV5-1 and TRBJ2-1; 12 bases map to TRBD2. Losses at the gene ends were 0 bases for V and 7 bases for J; bases not matched to a gene: 5. The CDR3 length is 16 residues. The germline V gene encodes CDR1 SGHRS and CDR2 YFSETQ.

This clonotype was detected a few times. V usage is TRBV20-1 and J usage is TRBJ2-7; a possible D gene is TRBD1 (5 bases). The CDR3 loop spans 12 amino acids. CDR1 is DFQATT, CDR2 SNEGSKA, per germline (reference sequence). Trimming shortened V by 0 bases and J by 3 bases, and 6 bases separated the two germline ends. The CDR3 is CSARDQGYEQYF. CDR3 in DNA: TGCAGTGCTAGAGATCAGGGCTACGAGCAGTACTTC.

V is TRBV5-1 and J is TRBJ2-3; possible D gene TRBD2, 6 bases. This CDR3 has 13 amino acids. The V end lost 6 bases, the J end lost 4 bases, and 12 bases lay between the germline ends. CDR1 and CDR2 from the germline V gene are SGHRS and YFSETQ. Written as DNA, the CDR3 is TGCGCCAGCACTAGCGTTTCTCCAGATACGCAGTATTTT. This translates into CASTSVSPDTQYF.

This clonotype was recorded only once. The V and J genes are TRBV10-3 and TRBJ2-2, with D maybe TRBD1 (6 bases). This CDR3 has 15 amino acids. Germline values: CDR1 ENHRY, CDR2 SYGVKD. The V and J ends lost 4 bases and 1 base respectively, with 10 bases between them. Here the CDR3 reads CAISVNRVNTGELFF. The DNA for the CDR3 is TGTGCCATCAGTGTGAACAGGGTGAACACCGGGGAGCTGTTTTTT.

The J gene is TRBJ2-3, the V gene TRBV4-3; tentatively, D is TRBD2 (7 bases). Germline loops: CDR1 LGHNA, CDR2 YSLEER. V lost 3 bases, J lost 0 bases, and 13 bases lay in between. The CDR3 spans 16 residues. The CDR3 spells CASSQDRGASTDTQYF. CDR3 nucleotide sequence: TGCGCCAGCAGCCAGGACCGGGGGGCGAGCACAGATACGCAGTATTTT.

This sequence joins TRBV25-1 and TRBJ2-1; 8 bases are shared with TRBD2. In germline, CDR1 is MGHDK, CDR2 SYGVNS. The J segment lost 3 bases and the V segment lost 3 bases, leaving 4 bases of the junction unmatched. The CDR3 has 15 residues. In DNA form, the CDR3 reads TGTGCCAGCAGTGAGAGCGGGGGCCACTACAATGAGCAGTTCTTC. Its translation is CASSESGGHYNEQFF.

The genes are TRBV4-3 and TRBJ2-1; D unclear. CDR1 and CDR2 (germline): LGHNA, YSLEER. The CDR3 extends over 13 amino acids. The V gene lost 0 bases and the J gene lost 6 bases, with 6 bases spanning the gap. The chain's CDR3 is CASSQEAPNEQFF. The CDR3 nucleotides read TGCGCCAGCAGCCAAGAGGCCCCCAATGAGCAGTTCTTC.

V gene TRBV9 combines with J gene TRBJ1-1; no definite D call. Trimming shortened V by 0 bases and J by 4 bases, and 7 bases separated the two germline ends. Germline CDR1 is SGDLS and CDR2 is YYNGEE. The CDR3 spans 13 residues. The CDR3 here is CASSVGGFTEAFF. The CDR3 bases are TGTGCCAGCAGCGTAGGCGGGTTCACTGAAGCTTTCTTT.

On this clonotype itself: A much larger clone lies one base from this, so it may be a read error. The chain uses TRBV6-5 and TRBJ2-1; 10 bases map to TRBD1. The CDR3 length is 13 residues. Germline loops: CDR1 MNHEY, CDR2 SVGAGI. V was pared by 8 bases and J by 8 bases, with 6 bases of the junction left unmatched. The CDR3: CASARDRGYEQFF. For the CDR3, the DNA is TGTGCCAGCGCCCGGGACAGGGGCTATGAGCAGTTCTTC.

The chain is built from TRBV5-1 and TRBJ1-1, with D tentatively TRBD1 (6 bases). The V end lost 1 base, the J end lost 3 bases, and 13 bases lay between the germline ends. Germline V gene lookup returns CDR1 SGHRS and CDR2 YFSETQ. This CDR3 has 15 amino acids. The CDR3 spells CASSLIGGRDTEAFF. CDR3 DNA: TGCGCCAGCAGCTTGATCGGGGGCCGGGACACTGAAGCTTTCTTT.

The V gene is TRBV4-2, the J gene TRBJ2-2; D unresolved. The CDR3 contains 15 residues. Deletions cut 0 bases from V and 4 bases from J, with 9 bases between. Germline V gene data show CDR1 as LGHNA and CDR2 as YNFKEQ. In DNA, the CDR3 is TGTGCCAGCAGCCAAGAATCCGCCCTCACCGGGGAGCTGTTTTTT. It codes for CASSQESALTGELFF.

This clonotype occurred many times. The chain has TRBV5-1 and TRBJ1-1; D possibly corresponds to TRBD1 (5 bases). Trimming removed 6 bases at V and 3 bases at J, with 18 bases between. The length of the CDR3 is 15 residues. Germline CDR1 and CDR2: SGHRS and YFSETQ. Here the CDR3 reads CASTSLQGGDTEAFF. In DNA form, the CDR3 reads TGCGCCAGCACCTCTCTTCAGGGTGGCGACACTGAAGCTTTCTTT.

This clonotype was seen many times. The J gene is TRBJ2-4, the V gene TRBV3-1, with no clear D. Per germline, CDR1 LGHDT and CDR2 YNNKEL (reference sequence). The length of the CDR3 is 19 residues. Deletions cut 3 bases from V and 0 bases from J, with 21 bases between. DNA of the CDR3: TGTGCCAGCAGCCACACACAAAATTCAGGAGTCCTAGCCAAAAACATTCAGTACTTC. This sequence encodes CASSHTQNSGVLAKNIQYF.

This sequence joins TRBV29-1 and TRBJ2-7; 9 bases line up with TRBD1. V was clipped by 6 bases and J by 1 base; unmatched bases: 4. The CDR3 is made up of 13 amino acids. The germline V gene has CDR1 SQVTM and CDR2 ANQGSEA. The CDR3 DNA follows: TGCAGCGTGGGACAGGGACGGTCCTACGAGCAGTACTTC. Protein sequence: CSVGQGRSYEQYF.

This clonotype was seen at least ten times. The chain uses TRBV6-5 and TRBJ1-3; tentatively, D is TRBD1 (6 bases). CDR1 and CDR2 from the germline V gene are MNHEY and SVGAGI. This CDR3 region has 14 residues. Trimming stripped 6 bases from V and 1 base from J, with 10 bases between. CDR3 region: CASRRDTSGNTIYF. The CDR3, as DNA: TGTGCCAGCAGGCGGGACACTTCTGGAAACACCATATATTTT.

The CDR3 here is CASSLGTGAGQPQHF. The CDR3 region has the DNA TGTGCCAGCAGTTTGGGGACAGGTGCCGGGCAGCCCCAGCATTTT. The V and J genes are TRBV12-3 or TRBV12-4 and TRBJ1-5, with 8 positions matching TRBD1. CDR3 length: 15 amino acids. V was clipped by 3 bases and J by 7 bases; unmatched bases: 8.

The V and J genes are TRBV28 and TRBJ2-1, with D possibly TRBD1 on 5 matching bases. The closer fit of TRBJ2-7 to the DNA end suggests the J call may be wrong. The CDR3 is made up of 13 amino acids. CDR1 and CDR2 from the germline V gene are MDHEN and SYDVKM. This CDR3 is CASTQDIYNEQYF. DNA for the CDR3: TGTGCCAGCACCCAGGACATCTACAATGAGCAGTACTTC.

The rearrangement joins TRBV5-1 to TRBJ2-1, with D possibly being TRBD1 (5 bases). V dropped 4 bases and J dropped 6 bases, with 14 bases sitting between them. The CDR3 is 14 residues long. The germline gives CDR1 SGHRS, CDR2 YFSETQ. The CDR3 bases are TGCGCCAGCAGCGTAAGGGGCCAATCCAATGAGCAGTTCTTC. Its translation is CASSVRGQSNEQFF.